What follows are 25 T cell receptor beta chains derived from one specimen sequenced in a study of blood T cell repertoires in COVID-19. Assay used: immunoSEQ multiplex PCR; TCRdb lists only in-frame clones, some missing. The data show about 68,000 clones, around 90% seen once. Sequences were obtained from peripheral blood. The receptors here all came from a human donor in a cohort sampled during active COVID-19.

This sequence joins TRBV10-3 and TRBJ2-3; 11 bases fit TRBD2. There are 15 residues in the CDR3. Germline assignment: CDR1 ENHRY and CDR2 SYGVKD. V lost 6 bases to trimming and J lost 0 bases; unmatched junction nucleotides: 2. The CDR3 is CAIRGTSGSTDTQYF. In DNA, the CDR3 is TGTGCCATCAGGGGGACTAGCGGAAGCACAGATACGCAGTATTTT.

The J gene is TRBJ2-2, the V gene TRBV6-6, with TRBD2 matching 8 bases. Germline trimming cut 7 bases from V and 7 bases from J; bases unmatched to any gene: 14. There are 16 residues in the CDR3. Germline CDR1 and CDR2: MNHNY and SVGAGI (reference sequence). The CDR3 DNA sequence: TGTGCCAGCAAATTCTCGGGAGGGCCCGAGGGCGGGGAGCTGTTTTTT. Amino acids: CASKFSGGPEGGELFF.

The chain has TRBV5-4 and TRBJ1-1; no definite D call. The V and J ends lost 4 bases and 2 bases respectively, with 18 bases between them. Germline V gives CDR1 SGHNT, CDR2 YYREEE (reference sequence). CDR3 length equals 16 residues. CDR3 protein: CASSPIGLVVNTEAFF. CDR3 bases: TGTGCCAGCAGCCCGATTGGGCTGGTTGTTAACACTGAAGCTTTCTTT.

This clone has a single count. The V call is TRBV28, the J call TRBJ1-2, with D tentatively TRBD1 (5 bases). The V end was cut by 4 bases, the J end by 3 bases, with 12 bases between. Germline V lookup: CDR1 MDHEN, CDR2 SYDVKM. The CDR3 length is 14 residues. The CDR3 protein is CASSWGRTYYGYTF. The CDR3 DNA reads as TGTGCCAGCAGTTGGGGCAGGACGTACTATGGCTACACCTTC.

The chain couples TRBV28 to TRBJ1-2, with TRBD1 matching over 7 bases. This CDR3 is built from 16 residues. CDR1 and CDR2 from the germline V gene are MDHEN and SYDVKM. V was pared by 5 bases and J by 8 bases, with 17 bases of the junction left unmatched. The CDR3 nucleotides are TGTGCCAGCAGTACCGTACGACAGGGTGAATATCAAGGCTACACCTTC. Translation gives CASSTVRQGEYQGYTF.

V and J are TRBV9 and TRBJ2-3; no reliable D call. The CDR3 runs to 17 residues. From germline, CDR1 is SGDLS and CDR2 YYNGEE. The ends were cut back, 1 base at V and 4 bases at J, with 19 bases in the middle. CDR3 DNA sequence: TGTGCCAGCAGCGTAAGTCCCGATGGGCTTCCTCCAGATACGCAGTATTTT. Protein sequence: CASSVSPDGLPPDTQYF.

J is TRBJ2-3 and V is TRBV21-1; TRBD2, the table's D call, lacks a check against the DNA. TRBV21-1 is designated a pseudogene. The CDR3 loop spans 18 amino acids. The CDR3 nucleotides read TGTGCCAGCAGCATACAGACTAGCGGGAGGGGTATTGCAGATACGCAGTATTTT. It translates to CASSIQTSGRGIADTQYF.

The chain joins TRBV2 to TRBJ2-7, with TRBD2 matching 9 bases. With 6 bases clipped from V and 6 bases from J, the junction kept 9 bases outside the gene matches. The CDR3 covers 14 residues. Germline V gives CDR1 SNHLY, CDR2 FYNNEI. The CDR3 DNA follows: TGTGCCAGCAGGGAACCGGGACTAGCCGCCGAGCAGTACTTC. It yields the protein CASREPGLAAEQYF.

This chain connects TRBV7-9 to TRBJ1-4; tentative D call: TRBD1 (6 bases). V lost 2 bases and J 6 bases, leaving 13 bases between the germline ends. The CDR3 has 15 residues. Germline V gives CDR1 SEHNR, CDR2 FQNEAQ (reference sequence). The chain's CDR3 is CASSLRGAGDEKLFF. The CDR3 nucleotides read TGTGCCAGCAGCTTACGGGGGGCTGGTGATGAAAAACTGTTTTTT. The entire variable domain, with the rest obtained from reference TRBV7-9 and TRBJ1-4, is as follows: DTGVSQNPRHKITKRGQNVTFRCDPISEHNRLYWYRQTLGQGPEFLTYFQNEAQLEKSRLLSDRFSAERPKGSFSTLEIQRTEQGDSAMYLCASSLRGAGDEKLFFGSGTQLSVL.

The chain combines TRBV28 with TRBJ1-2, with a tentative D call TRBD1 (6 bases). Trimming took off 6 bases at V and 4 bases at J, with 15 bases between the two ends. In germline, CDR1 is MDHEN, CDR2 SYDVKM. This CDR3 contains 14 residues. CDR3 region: CASRLTGPPYGYTF. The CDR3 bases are TGTGCCAGCAGGCTTACAGGGCCCCCCTATGGCTACACCTTC.

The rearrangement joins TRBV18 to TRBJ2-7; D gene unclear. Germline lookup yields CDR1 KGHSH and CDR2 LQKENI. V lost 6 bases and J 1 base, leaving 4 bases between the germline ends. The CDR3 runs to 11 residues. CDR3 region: CASSRSYEQYF. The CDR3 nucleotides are TGTGCCAGCTCTCGTTCCTACGAGCAGTACTTC.

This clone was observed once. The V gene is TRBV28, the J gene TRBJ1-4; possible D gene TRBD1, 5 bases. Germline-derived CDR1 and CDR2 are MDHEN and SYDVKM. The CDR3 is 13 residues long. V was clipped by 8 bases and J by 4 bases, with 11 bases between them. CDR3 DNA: TGTGCCAGCGCGGGGGTGGGTAATGAAAAACTGTTTTTT. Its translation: CASAGVGNEKLFF. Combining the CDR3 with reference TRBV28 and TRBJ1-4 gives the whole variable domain DVKVTQSSRYLVKRTGEKVFLECVQDMDHENMFWYRQDPGLGLRLIYFSYDVKMKEKGDIPEGYSVSREKKERFSLILESASTNQTSMYLCASAGVGNEKLFFGSGTQLSVL.

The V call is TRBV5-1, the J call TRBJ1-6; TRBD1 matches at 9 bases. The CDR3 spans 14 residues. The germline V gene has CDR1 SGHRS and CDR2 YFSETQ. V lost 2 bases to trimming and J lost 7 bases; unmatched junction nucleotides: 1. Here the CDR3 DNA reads TGCGCCAGCAGCTTCGACAGGGGGAATTCACCCCTCCACTTT. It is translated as CASSFDRGNSPLHF.

CDR3 coding DNA: TGTGCCAGCAGCCTCCGGGGAGACACCGGGGAGCTGTTTTTT. Protein product: CASSLRGDTGELFF. The chain joins TRBV7-3 to TRBJ2-2, with a weak D call TRBD2 (5 bases). V shed 5 bases and J shed 3 bases, with 10 bases lying between them. CDR3 length: 14 amino acids. Germline-derived CDR1 and CDR2 are SGHTA and FQGTGA.

CDR3 nucleotides: TGTGCCAGTCGGGGACAGACAGATACGCAGTATTTT. Protein: CASRGQTDTQYF. The chain carries TRBV6-5 and TRBJ2-3, with 7 bases aligning to TRBD1. Germline V gene lookup returns CDR1 MNHEY and CDR2 SVGAGI. This CDR3 region has 12 residues. V shed 9 bases and J 3 bases; nucleotides not matched to a gene: 3.

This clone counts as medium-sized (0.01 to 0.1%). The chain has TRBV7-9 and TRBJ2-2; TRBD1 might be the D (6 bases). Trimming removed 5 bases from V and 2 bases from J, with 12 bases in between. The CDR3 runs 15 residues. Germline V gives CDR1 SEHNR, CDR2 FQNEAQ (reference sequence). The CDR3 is CASSPGTTNTGELFF. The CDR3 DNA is TGTGCCAGCAGCCCCGGGACAACAAACACCGGGGAGCTGTTTTTT. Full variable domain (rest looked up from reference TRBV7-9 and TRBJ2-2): DTGVSQNPRHKITKRGQNVTFRCDPISEHNRLYWYRQTLGQGPEFLTYFQNEAQLEKSRLLSDRFSAERPKGSFSTLEIQRTEQGDSAMYLCASSPGTTNTGELFFGEGSRLTVL.

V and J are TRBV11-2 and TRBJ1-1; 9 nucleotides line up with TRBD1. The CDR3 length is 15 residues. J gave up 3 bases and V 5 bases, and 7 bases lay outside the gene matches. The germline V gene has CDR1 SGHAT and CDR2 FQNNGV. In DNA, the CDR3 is TGTGCCAGCAGCCTACAGACAGGGGGAGACACTGAAGCTTTCTTT. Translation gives CASSLQTGGDTEAFF.

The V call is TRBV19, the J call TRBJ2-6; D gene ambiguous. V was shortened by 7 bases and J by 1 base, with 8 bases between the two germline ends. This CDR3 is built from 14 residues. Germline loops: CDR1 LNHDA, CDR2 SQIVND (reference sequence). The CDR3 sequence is CASTPGSGANVLTF. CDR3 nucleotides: TGTGCCAGTACCCCCGGTTCTGGGGCCAACGTCCTGACTTTC.

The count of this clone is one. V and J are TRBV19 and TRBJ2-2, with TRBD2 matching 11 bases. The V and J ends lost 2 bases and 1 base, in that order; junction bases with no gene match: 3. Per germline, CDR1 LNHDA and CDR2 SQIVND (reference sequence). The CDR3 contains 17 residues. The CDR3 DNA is TGTGCCAGTAGTATAATGCTAGCGGGAGGGAACACCGGGGAGCTGTTTTTT. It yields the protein CASSIMLAGGNTGELFF.

The CDR3 is CASSYSGSTYEQYF. Here the CDR3 DNA reads TGTGCCAGCAGTTACAGTGGGAGTACCTACGAGCAGTACTTC. This chain connects TRBV6-5 to TRBJ2-7; D might be TRBD2 (5 bases). Deletions cut 2 bases from V and 2 bases from J, with 10 bases between. The CDR3 has 14 amino acids. The V gene's germline CDR1 is MNHEY and CDR2 SVGAGI.

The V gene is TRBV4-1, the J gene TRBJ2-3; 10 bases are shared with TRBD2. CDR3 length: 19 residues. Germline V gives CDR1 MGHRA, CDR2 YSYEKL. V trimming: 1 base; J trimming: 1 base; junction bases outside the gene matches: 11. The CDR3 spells CASSQGPLASGRGTDTQYF. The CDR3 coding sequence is TGCGCCAGCAGCCAAGGTCCCCTGGCCAGCGGGAGGGGCACAGATACGCAGTATTTT.

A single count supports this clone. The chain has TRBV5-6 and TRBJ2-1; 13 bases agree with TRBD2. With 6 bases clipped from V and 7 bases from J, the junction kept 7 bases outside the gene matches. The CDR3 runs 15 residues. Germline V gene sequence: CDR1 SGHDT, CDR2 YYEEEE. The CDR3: CASMSETSGGNEQFF. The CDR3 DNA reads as TGTGCCAGCATGTCGGAGACTAGCGGGGGGAATGAGCAGTTCTTC.

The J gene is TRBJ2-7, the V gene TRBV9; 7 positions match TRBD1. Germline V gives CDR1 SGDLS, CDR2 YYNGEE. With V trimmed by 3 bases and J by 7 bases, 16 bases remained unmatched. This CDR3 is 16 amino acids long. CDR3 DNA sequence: TGTGCCAGCAGCGGCCGCTCCATGGGACAGCCTAAGGAGCAGTACTTC. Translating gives CASSGRSMGQPKEQYF.

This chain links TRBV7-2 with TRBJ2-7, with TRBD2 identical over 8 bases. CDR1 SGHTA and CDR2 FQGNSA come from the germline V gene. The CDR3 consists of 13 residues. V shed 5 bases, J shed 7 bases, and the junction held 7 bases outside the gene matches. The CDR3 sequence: CASSPLTSVEQYF. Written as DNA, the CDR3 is TGTGCCAGCAGCCCTTTGACTAGCGTGGAGCAGTACTTC.

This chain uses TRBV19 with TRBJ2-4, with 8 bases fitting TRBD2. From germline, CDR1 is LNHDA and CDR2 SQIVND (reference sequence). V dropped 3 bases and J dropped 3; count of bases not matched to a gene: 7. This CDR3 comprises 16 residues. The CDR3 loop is CASSMSAGGIKNIQYF. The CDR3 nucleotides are TGTGCCAGTAGTATGTCGGCGGGAGGTATCAAAAACATTCAGTACTTC.